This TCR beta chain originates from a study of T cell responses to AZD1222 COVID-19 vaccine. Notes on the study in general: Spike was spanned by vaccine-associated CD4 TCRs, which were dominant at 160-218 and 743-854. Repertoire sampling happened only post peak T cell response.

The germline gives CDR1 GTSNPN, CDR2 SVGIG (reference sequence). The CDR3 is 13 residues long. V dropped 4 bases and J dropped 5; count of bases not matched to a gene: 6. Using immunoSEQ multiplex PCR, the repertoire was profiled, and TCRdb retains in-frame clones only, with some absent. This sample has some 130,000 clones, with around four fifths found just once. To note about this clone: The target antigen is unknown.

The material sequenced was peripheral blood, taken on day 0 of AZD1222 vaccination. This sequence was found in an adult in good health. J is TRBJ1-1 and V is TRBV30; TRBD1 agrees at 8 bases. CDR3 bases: TGTGCCTGGAAGACAGGGGCCGGGACTGAAGCTTTCTTT. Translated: CAWKTGAGTEAFF.